This T cell receptor (beta chain) is from a study of blood T cell repertoires in COVID-19. Study-wide context: The United States, Italy and Spain supplied acute and convalescent COVID-19 samples. In each case, the material was cDNA or gDNA derived from T cells, B-cell-depleted T cells, or PBMCs.

Note on this clone: Other nucleotide sequences from this sample produce the same CDR3.

The authors' processing: For nucleated cells, counts were estimated from reference gene primer amplification. TCRdb's table, derived via immunoSEQ multiplex PCR, lists solely in-frame clones and lacks some. The V and J calls and clone size come from that table; D and trimming were worked out from the DNA. The sample yields a few hundred thousand clones, roughly 80% seen once. The V gene's germline CDR1 is SGDLS and CDR2 YYNGEE. V lost 0 bases and J 1 base, leaving 8 bases between the germline ends. The CDR3 runs 15 residues. This TCR came from a person aged 70 to 85 with COVID-19, enrolled during active disease. The chain carries TRBV9 and TRBJ2-4, with D perhaps matching TRBD2 (6 bases). Input material: peripheral blood. The CDR3 DNA reads TGTGCCAGCAGCGTAGGTGGGGGGGCCAAAAACATTCAGTACTTC. As protein: CASSVGGGAKNIQYF.